This T cell receptor (beta chain) was sequenced in a study of human CD8 memory T cell subsets. Sequencing libraries of TCR beta were made by UMI-labeled 5' RACE. Original processing methods: TCR beta libraries each contained about 2,700 to 18,000 functional CDR3 beta clonotypes. Each CDR3 protein gets one entry after TCRdb re-called the 5' RACE reads with MiXCR. The V and J calls were not made by the authors but by TCRdb's processing. The repertoire consists of around 8,200 distinct CDR3 sequences, with under 4% occurring once and the leading ten covering roughly 35%. This clonotype was observed at least ten times. The antigen is undetermined. Study-level results: Greater diversity was suggested by Chao1 estimates for stem-like memory T cells than for precursor exhausted T cells.

CDR3 length: 16 residues. Trimming took 2 bases from V and 3 from J; bases not matched to a gene: 8. In germline, CDR1 is LGHNA, CDR2 YSLEER. The clonotype originates from a human donor in good health. The material sequenced was CD8+ T cells from PBMCs. This chain links TRBV4-3 with TRBJ1-2; 8 bases fit TRBD1. The CDR3 loop is CASSQRTGSGDYGYTF. The CDR3, as DNA: TGCGCCAGCAGCCAAAGGACAGGGTCGGGTGACTATGGCTACACCTTC.